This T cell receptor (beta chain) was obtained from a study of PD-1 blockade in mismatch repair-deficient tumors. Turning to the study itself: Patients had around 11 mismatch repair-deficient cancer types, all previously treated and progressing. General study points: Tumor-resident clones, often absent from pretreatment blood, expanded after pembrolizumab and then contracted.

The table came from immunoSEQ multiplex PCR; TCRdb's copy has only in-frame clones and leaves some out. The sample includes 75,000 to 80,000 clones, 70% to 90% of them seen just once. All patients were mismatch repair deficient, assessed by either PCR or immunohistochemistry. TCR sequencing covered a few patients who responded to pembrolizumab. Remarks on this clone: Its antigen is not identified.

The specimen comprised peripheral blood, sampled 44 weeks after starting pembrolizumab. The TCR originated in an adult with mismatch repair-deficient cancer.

CDR3 sequence: CAISDKQGAYTEAFF. The CDR3 bases are TGTGCCATCAGTGACAAACAGGGGGCTTACACTGAAGCTTTCTTT. This chain joins TRBV10-3 and TRBJ1-1; 9 nucleotides align to TRBD1. Losses at the gene ends were 3 bases for V and 3 bases for J; bases not matched to a gene: 5. The length of the CDR3 is 15 residues. Germline V gene lookup returns CDR1 ENHRY and CDR2 SYGVKD.